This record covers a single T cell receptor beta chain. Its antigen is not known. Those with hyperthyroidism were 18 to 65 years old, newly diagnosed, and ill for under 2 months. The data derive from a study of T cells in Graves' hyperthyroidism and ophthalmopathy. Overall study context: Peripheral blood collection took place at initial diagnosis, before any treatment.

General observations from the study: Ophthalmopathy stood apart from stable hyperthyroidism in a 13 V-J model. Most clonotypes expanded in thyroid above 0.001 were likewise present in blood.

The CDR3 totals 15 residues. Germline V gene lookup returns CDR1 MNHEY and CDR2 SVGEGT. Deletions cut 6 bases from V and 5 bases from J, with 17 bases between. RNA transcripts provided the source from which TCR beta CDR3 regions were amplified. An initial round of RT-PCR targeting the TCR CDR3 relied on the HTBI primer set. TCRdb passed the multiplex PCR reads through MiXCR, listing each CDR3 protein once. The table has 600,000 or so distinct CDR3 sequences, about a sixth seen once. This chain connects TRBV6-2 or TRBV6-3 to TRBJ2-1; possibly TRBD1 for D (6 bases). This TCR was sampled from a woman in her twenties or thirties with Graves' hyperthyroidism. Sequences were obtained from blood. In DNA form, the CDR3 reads TGTGCCAGCAGGAGCCCAAGGACAGCTGACAATGAGCAGTTCTTC. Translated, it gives CASRSPRTADNEQFF.